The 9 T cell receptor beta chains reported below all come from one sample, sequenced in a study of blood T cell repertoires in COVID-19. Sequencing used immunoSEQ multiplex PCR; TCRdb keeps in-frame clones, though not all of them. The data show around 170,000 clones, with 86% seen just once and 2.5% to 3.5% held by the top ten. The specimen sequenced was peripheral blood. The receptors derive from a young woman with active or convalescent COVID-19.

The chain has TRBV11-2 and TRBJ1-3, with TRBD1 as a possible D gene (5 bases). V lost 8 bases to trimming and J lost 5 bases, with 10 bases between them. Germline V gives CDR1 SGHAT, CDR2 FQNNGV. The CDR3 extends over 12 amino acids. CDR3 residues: CASGGTRNTIYF. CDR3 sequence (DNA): TGTGCCAGCGGGGGGACTAGAAACACCATATATTTT.

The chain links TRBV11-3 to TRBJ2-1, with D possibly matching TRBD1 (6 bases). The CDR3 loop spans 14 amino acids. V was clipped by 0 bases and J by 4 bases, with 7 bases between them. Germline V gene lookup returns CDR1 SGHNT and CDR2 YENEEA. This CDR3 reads CASSLDDRYNEQFF. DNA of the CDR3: TGTGCCAGCAGCTTAGATGACAGGTACAATGAGCAGTTCTTC.

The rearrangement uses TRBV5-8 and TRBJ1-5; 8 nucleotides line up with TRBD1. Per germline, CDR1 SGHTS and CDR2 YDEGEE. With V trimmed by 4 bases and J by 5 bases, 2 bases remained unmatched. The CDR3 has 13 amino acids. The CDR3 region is CASSQGADQPQHF. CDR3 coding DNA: TGTGCCAGCAGCCAGGGGGCGGATCAGCCCCAGCATTTT.

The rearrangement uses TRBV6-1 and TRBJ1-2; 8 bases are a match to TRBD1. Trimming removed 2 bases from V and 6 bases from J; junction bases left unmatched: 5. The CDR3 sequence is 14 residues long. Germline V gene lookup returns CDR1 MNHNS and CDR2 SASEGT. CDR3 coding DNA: TGTGCCAGCAGTGAACGGGCAGGGGGCAATGGCTACACCTTC. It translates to CASSERAGGNGYTF.

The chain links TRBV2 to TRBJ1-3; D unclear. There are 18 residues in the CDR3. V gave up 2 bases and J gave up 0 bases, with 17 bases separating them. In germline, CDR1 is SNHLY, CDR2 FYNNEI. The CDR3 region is CASSEYPLLDNSGNTIYF. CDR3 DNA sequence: TGTGCCAGCAGTGAATACCCCCTCCTTGACAACTCTGGAAACACCATATATTTT.

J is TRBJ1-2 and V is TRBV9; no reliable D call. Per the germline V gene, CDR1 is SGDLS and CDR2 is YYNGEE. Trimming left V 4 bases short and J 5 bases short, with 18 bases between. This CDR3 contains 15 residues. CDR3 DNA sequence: TGTGCCAGCAGCCCGCGACACGGTACGGCTTATGGCTACACCTTC. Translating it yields CASSPRHGTAYGYTF.

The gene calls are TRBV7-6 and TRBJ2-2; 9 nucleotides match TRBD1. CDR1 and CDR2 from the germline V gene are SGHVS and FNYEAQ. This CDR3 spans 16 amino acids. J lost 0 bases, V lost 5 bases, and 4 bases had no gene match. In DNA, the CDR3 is TGTGCCAGCAGCCCCCGACAGGGGGCGAACACCGGGGAGCTGTTTTTT. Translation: CASSPRQGANTGELFF. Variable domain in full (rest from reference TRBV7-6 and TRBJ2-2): GAGVSQSPRYKVTKRGQDVALRCDPISGHVSLYWYRQALGQGPEFLTYFNYEAQQDKSGLPNDRFSAERPEGSISTLTIQRTEQRDSAMYRCASSPRQGANTGELFFGEGSRLTVL.

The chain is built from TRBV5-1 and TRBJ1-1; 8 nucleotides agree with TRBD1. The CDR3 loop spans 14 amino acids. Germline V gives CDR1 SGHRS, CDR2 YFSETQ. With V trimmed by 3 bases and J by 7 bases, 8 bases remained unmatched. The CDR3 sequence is CASSWGQESGEAFF. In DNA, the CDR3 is TGCGCCAGCAGCTGGGGACAGGAAAGCGGTGAAGCTTTCTTT.

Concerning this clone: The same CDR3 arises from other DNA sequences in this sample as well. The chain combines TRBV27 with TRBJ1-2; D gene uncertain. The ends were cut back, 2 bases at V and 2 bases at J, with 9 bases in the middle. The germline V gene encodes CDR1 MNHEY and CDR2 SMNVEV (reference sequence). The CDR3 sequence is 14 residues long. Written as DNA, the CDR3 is TGTGCCAGCAGTTTAGGTCCGGGAAACTATGGCTACACCTTC. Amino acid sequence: CASSLGPGNYGYTF.